These 24 T cell receptor beta chains share one sample of origin, sequenced in a study of shared clonotypes between healthy human individuals. TCRdb keeps only in-frame clones here, not all; method: immunoSEQ multiplex PCR. The sample carries approximately 2.5 million clones, over 85% recorded once. The sequencing input was naive CD4+ T cells sorted from blood. Subset denoted: CD45RA+ positively selected. The receptor source for this set is a man aged 18 to 30 in good health.

V and J are TRBV10-3 and TRBJ1-5; D is uncertain. The CDR3 covers 15 residues. With 3 bases removed from V and 4 bases from J, the gap between germline ends came to 13 bases. Germline V lookup: CDR1 ENHRY, CDR2 SYGVKD. CDR3 DNA sequence: TGTGCCATCAGTGATTCCGGCGGCCGGAATCAGCCCCAGCATTTT. It is translated as CAISDSGGRNQPQHF.

The chain couples TRBV4-2 to TRBJ2-3; TRBD2 matches 9 bases. J gave up 3 bases and V 1 base, and 8 bases lay outside the gene matches. This CDR3 has 17 residues. CDR1 is LGHNA and CDR2 is YNFKEQ in the germline V gene. The CDR3 DNA sequence: TGTGCCAGCAGCCAAGGGTGGCCAGCGGGGGGTACAGATACGCAGTATTTT. Encoded protein: CASSQGWPAGGTDTQYF.

J is TRBJ1-4 and V is TRBV7-2; 7 bases are a match to TRBD1. The germline V gene encodes CDR1 SGHTA and CDR2 FQGNSA. The CDR3 consists of 17 residues. The trim removed 4 bases at V and 0 bases at J, leaving 8 bases unmatched. The CDR3 loop is CASSYALDRATNEKLFF. Written as DNA, the CDR3 is TGTGCCAGCAGCTACGCGCTTGACAGGGCAACTAATGAAAAACTGTTTTTT.

The chain carries TRBV28 and TRBJ2-2, with D perhaps matching TRBD2 (5 bases). The CDR3 has 17 residues. Trimming shortened V by 5 bases and J by 0 bases, and 16 bases separated the two germline ends. Germline CDR1 MDHEN, CDR2 SYDVKM. The CDR3 DNA follows: TGTGCCAGCAGTCCCCCCTATGGGAGTGCGAACACCGGGGAGCTGTTTTTT. Translating gives CASSPPYGSANTGELFF.

This sequence joins TRBV6-6 and TRBJ2-7; TRBD2 agrees at 14 bases. Trimming took 5 bases from V and 3 from J; bases not matched to a gene: 3. This CDR3 contains 15 residues. Germline V gene sequence: CDR1 MNHNY, CDR2 SVGAGI (reference sequence). CDR3 nucleotides: TGTGCCAGCAGTAAAGGACTAGCGGGGGGCTACGAGCAGTACTTC. The encoded protein is CASSKGLAGGYEQYF.

This clone has only a few counts. The rearrangement links TRBV7-9 to TRBJ2-3, with TRBD2 identical over 12 bases. The germline V gene encodes CDR1 SEHNR and CDR2 FQNEAQ (reference sequence). The CDR3 is made up of 19 amino acids. V lost 0 bases and J lost 2; bases outside the gene matches: 9. CDR3 amino acids: CASSLALPLAGGDTDTQYF. In DNA form, the CDR3 reads TGTGCCAGCAGCTTAGCTCTCCCCCTAGCGGGAGGGGACACAGATACGCAGTATTTT.

The CDR3 DNA sequence: TGTGCCAGCAGCTTAGGCGCCACAGATACGCAGTATTTT. Translating it yields CASSLGATDTQYF. This rearrangement joins TRBV7-6 to TRBJ2-3; unclear D gene. Germline V gives CDR1 SGHVS, CDR2 FNYEAQ. Trimming pared 1 base from V and 2 bases from J, leaving 4 bases between. This CDR3 has 13 amino acids. Full variable domain (remainder filled in from reference TRBV7-6 and TRBJ2-3): GAGVSQSPRYKVTKRGQDVALRCDPISGHVSLYWYRQALGQGPEFLTYFNYEAQQDKSGLPNDRFSAERPEGSISTLTIQRTEQRDSAMYRCASSLGATDTQYFGPGTRLTVL.

The chain links TRBV5-5 to TRBJ1-2; TRBD1 matches at 9 bases. CDR3 size: 16 residues. V lost 5 bases and J lost 4; bases outside the gene matches: 12. Germline CDR1 is SGHKS and CDR2 is YYEKEE (reference sequence). The CDR3 sequence: CASSSGTGSAGYGYTF. For the CDR3, the DNA is TGTGCCAGCAGTTCCGGGACAGGGTCCGCGGGCTATGGCTACACCTTC. The full variable domain, completed using reference TRBV5-5 and TRBJ1-2, is DAGVTQSPTHLIKTRGQQVTLRCSPISGHKSVSWYQQVLGQGPQFIFQYYEKEERGRGNFPDRFSARQFPNYSSELNVNALLLGDSALYLCASSSGTGSAGYGYTFGSGTRLTVV.

With respect to this clone: The sample holds other DNA sequences that translate to the same CDR3. V and J are TRBV7-8 and TRBJ1-2; a possible D gene is TRBD1 (5 bases). The CDR3 extends over 13 amino acids. The V end was cut by 5 bases, the J end by 4 bases, with 11 bases between. Germline CDR1 is SGHVS and CDR2 is FQNEAQ. CDR3 loop: CASSPGGGYGYTF. DNA of the CDR3: TGTGCCAGCAGCCCCGGGGGTGGCTATGGCTACACCTTC.

V is TRBV28 and J is TRBJ1-2; D unclear. With 3 bases removed from V and 1 base from J, the gap between germline ends came to 9 bases. The CDR3 sequence is 14 residues long. CDR1 is MDHEN, CDR2 SYDVKM, per germline. CDR3 sequence reads: CASSFVRGNYGYTF. CDR3 coding DNA: TGTGCCAGCAGTTTCGTTCGGGGTAACTATGGCTACACCTTC.

The sample holds a few counts of this clone. The chain is built from TRBV7-9 and TRBJ2-7; D remains ambiguous. The CDR3 contains 13 residues. Trimming pared 3 bases from V and 3 bases from J, leaving 9 bases between. Germline-derived CDR1 and CDR2 are SEHNR and FQNEAQ (reference sequence). The CDR3 sequence is CASSFWGNYEQYF. The CDR3 nucleotides read TGTGCCAGCAGCTTTTGGGGAAACTACGAGCAGTACTTC.

This clone was observed a few times. The sample holds other DNA sequences that translate to the same CDR3. The V and J genes are TRBV6-4 and TRBJ1-1; D might be TRBD1 (6 bases). The V end lost 3 bases, the J end lost 2 bases, and 7 bases lay between the germline ends. This CDR3 region has 13 residues. Per the germline V gene, CDR1 is MRHNA and CDR2 is SNTAGT. CDR3 in DNA: TGTGCCAGCAGTGAACAGGGAAACACTGAAGCTTTCTTT. Its protein is CASSEQGNTEAFF.

CDR3 in amino acids: CASSSGTGGTYGYTF. DNA for the CDR3: TGTGCCAGCAGCTCCGGGACAGGGGGCACCTATGGCTACACCTTC. The chain carries TRBV7-2 and TRBJ1-2, with 12 bases lining up with TRBD1. Germline V gene sequence: CDR1 SGHTA, CDR2 FQGNSA. The ends lost 4 bases at V and 4 bases at J; junction bases unmatched: 4. This CDR3 has 15 amino acids.

The gene calls are TRBV7-2 and TRBJ1-2; no reliable D call. CDR1 SGHTA and CDR2 FQGNSA come from the germline V gene. V was trimmed by 1 base and J by 3 bases, leaving 9 bases between them. The CDR3 consists of 14 residues. CDR3 in amino acids: CASSLGTDDYGYTF. The CDR3 DNA sequence: TGTGCCAGCAGCTTAGGGACCGATGACTATGGCTACACCTTC.

The chain joins TRBV27 to TRBJ2-7; D might be TRBD1 (5 bases). V was trimmed by 5 bases and J by 5 bases, leaving 22 bases between them. The CDR3 is 16 residues long. Looked up from germline, CDR1 is MNHEY and CDR2 is SMNVEV (reference sequence). The CDR3 region is CASSKGATGYWDEQYF. In DNA form, the CDR3 reads TGTGCCAGCAGTAAAGGGGCCACAGGATACTGGGACGAGCAGTACTTC.

The chain carries TRBV19 and TRBJ1-4; D perhaps matches TRBD1 (5 bases). From germline, CDR1 is LNHDA and CDR2 SQIVND (reference sequence). The CDR3 consists of 16 residues. The V gene lost 3 bases and the J gene lost 5 bases, with 16 bases spanning the gap. The CDR3 here is CASSMWGAGGNEKLFF. The CDR3, as DNA: TGTGCCAGTAGTATGTGGGGCGCCGGAGGGAATGAAAAACTGTTTTTT.

V and J are TRBV6-5 and TRBJ1-5, with unresolved D. The length of the CDR3 is 15 residues. Germline-derived CDR1 and CDR2 are MNHEY and SVGAGI. Trimming shortened V by 1 base and J by 6 bases, and 13 bases separated the two germline ends. The CDR3 nucleotides are TGTGCCAGCAGTTACTTAGCGGGCGGTGGTCAGCCCCAGCATTTT. Residues: CASSYLAGGGQPQHF.

This chain links TRBV19 with TRBJ2-1; either TRBD1 or TRBD2 may supply D (5 bases each). This CDR3 has 15 amino acids. Germline V CDR1 and CDR2: LNHDA, SQIVND (reference sequence). V was shortened by 6 bases and J by 0 bases, with 12 bases between the two germline ends. Here the CDR3 reads CASSAGRSSYNEQFF. The CDR3 DNA reads TGTGCCAGTAGCGCAGGGAGAAGCTCCTACAATGAGCAGTTCTTC.

This rearrangement joins TRBV19 to TRBJ2-5; TRBD2 aligns across 9 bases. CDR1 and CDR2 from the germline V gene are LNHDA and SQIVND (reference sequence). The CDR3 is 15 amino acids. V lost 5 bases to trimming and J lost 3 bases; unmatched junction nucleotides: 7. The CDR3 loop is CASSPVAGVEETQYF. In nucleotides, the CDR3 is TGTGCCAGTAGTCCGGTAGCGGGAGTGGAAGAGACCCAGTACTTC.

V gene TRBV5-1 combines with J gene TRBJ2-7; either TRBD1 or TRBD2 may supply D (5 bases each). The CDR3 is 15 amino acids. Germline-derived CDR1 and CDR2 are SGHRS and YFSETQ. Trimming shortened V by 0 bases and J by 2 bases, and 12 bases separated the two germline ends. CDR3 protein: CASSLAWGSAYEQYF. The CDR3 DNA sequence: TGCGCCAGCAGCTTGGCCTGGGGGTCAGCCTACGAGCAGTACTTC.

The chain employs TRBV10-3 and TRBJ2-6; D uncertain. This CDR3 has 16 amino acids. V dropped 5 bases and J dropped 1 base, with 12 bases sitting between them. The germline gives CDR1 ENHRY, CDR2 SYGVKD. The DNA of the CDR3 is TGTGCCATCAGTATTGGGATCCTTTCTGGGGCCAACGTCCTGACTTTC. Its protein is CAISIGILSGANVLTF.

The chain links TRBV5-1 to TRBJ1-2, with D perhaps TRBD1 (6 bases). The germline V gene has CDR1 SGHRS and CDR2 YFSETQ. The V gene lost 1 base and the J gene lost 3 bases, with 10 bases spanning the gap. CDR3 length: 14 amino acids. DNA of the CDR3: TGCGCCAGCAGCTTGTCAGGGGCGGACTATGGCTACACCTTC. Encoded protein: CASSLSGADYGYTF.

As to this clone: Other DNA sequences in the sample encode the same CDR3. CDR3 in amino acids: CASSLAGRYEQYF. The CDR3 DNA follows: TGTGCCAGCAGCTTGGCAGGGCGATACGAGCAGTACTTC. The chain has TRBV5-4 and TRBJ2-7; D is perhaps TRBD1 (5 bases). Germline-derived CDR1 and CDR2 are SGHNT and YYREEE (reference sequence). Between the trimmed V and J ends, which lost 0 bases and 4 bases, there was a span of 8 bases. The CDR3 loop spans 13 amino acids.

The chain combines TRBV14 with TRBJ2-1; 9 nucleotides agree with TRBD2. The CDR3 runs 14 residues. V lost 3 bases to trimming and J lost 4 bases; unmatched junction nucleotides: 1. Germline V lookup: CDR1 SGHDN, CDR2 FVKESK. This CDR3 is CASSHLAGYNEQFF. Here the CDR3 DNA reads TGTGCCAGCAGCCATCTAGCGGGGTACAATGAGCAGTTCTTC.